The next 5 T cell receptor beta chains were all read from a single sample in a study of T cells in Graves' hyperthyroidism and ophthalmopathy. From RNA transcripts, TCR beta CDR3 regions were amplified. During a first-round RT-PCR of the TCR CDR3, the HTBI primer set was used. A single record per CDR3 protein comes from TCRdb applying MiXCR to the multiplex PCR reads. This sample carries around 580,000 distinct CDR3 sequences, 16% of them seen once, and the ten largest clones take 18%. Specimen: blood. Receptor source: a woman aged 18-35 years with Graves' hyperthyroidism.

This clonotype came up many times. The CDR3: CASSLLYRRNTGELFF. In DNA form, the CDR3 reads TGTGCCAGCAGCTTATTGTACCGGCGGAACACCGGGGAGCTGTTTTTT. The chain couples TRBV11-2 to TRBJ2-2; no firm D call. Germline V gene sequence: CDR1 SGHAT, CDR2 FQNNGV. The CDR3 totals 16 residues. The V and J ends lost 2 bases and 1 base respectively, with 11 bases between them.

On this clonotype itself: This may come from a read error, since a much larger clone is one base off. The chain uses TRBV2 and TRBJ1-4, with 9 bases aligning to TRBD1. The CDR3 sequence is 15 residues long. V was clipped by 7 bases and J by 7 bases; unmatched bases: 10. The germline V gene encodes CDR1 SNHLY and CDR2 FYNNEI. CDR3 protein: CASILRDRESEKLFF. CDR3 nucleotide sequence: TGTGCCAGCATTCTCCGGGACAGGGAAAGTGAAAAACTGTTTTTT.

This clonotype was observed at least ten times. The J gene is TRBJ2-1, the V gene TRBV5-1; possible D gene TRBD1, 5 bases. This CDR3 is built from 14 residues. The V end was cut by 0 bases, the J end by 4 bases, with 8 bases between. CDR1 is SGHRS, CDR2 YFSETQ, per germline. The CDR3 nucleotides read TGCGCCAGCAGCTTGGATCCAGGGTACAATGAGCAGTTCTTC. This codes for CASSLDPGYNEQFF.

V and J are TRBV5-1 and TRBJ2-2, with D maybe TRBD2 (5 bases). This CDR3 comprises 13 residues. Germline loops: CDR1 SGHRS, CDR2 YFSETQ. V was clipped by 4 bases and J by 6 bases, with 10 bases between them. CDR3 bases: TGCGCCAGCAGCGAGGACTTCTCCGGGGAGCTGTTTTTT. It codes for CASSEDFSGELFF.

This clonotype has a handful of counts. The chain has TRBV2 and TRBJ1-1; no definite D call. The CDR3 spans 17 residues. The germline V gene has CDR1 SNHLY and CDR2 FYNNEI. V lost 1 base to trimming and J lost 8 bases, with 23 bases between them. The CDR3 nucleotides read TGTGCCAGCAGTGAAGGCCCCTTAGGGATGGGGAACCGAGAAGCTTTCTTT. This codes for CASSEGPLGMGNREAFF.